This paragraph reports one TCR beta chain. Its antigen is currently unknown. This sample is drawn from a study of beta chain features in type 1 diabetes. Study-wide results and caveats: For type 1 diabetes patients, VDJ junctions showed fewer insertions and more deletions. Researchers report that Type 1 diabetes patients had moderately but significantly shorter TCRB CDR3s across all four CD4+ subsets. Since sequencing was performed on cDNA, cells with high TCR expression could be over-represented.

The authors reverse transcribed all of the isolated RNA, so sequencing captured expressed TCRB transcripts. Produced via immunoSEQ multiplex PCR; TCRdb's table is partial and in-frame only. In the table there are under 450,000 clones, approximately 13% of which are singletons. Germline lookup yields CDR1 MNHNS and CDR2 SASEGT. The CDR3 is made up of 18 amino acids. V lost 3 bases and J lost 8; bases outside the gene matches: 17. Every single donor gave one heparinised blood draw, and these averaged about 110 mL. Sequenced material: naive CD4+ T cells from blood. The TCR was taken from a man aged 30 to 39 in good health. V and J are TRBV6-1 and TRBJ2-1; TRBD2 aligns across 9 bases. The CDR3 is CASSERVVAGANGDEQFF. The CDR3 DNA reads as TGTGCCAGCAGTGAGCGGGTTGTAGCGGGGGCGAATGGCGATGAGCAGTTCTTC.